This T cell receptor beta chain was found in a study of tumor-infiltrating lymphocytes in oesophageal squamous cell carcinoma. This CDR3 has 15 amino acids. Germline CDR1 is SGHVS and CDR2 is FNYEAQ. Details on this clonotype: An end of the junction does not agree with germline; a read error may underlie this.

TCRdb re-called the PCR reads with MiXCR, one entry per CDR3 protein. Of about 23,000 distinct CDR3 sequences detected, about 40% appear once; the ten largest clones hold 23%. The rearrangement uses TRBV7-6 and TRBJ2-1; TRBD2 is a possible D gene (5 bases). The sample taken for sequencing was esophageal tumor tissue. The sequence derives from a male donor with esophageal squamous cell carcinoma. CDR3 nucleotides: TGTGCCAGCAGCTTATTAAGGAGCGGCACCGGGGAGCTGTATTTT. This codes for CASSLLRSGTGELYF.